These T cell receptor beta chains were read from a single sample in a study of OX40 agonist ivuxolimab in advanced cancers. Some clones are missing from TCRdb's copy, which holds only in-frame ones; the method was immunoSEQ multiplex PCR. Seen here are about 100,000 clones, around 93% observed once, and the top ten hold about 0.49%. The material was CD4+ or CD8+ T cells sorted from blood, obtained in a trial of the OX40 agonist ivuxolimab. Receptors originate from an adult with an advanced solid tumor such as melanoma, head and neck, liver or kidney cancer. Both conserved end residues are trimmed from each CDR3. The D gene is left open where the match is weak.

>TRBV11-2|TRBJ1-1|NA
ASSPTGRGTEAF
>TRBV7-8|TRBJ1-5|TRBD1
ASSIYRGAGWPQH
>TRBV11-2|TRBJ1-1|NA
ASSPGRGNVRTEAF
>TRBV7-2|TRBJ2-7|TRBD1
ASSLGLTGVPYEQY
>TRBV5-8|TRBJ2-3|NA
ASSLGTPHDTQY
>TRBV28|TRBJ2-5|NA
ASSLGRGLIQETQY
>TRBV27|TRBJ2-3|TRBD2
ASVNTGGGADTQY
>TRBV4-3|TRBJ2-2|NA
ASSQDPPGRFTPTGELF
>TRBV6-1|TRBJ1-1|NA
ASSYPGEAF
>TRBV29-1|TRBJ2-3|TRBD2
SSSGRAGASTDTQY
>TRBV15|TRBJ1-2|NA
ATSKGALYT
>TRBV6-5|TRBJ2-7|NA
ASTQRGSSYEQY
>TRBV2|TRBJ1-5|NA
ASSTRNQPQH
>TRBV6-5|TRBJ2-7|TRBD1
ASSYTGQGSREQY
>TRBV6-1|TRBJ1-2|TRBD1
ASSSGQGGTRGYT
>TRBV7-8|TRBJ2-3|NA
ASSASTDTQY
>TRBV29-1|TRBJ2-1|TRBD2
SAEPGLADNEQF
>TRBV7-9|TRBJ2-6|NA
ASNSADAGANVLT
>TRBV18|TRBJ2-2|NA
ASSPLAAGNTGELF
>TRBV11-3|TRBJ2-7|TRBD1
ASSLGTGKGGSYEQY
>TRBV7-2|TRBJ2-7|NA
ASRRSGRYEQY
>TRBV2|TRBJ1-5|NA
ASREGIRQPQH
>TRBV18|TRBJ2-1|NA
ASSPAPRAYNEQF